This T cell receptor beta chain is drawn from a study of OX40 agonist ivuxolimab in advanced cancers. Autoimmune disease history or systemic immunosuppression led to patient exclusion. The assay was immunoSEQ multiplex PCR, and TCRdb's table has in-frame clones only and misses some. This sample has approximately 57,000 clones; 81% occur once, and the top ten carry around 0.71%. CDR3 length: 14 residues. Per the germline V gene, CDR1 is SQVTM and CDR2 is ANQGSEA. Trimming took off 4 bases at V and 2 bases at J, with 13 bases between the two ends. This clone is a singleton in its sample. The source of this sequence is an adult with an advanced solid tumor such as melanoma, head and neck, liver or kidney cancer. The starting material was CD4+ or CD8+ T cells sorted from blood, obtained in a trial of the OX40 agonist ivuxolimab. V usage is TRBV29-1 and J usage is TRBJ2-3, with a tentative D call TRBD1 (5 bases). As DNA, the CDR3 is TGCAGCGTTGCCGACAGTGGGGTCACAGATACGCAGTATTTT. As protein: CSVADSGVTDTQYF.